Sequencing of this T cell receptor beta chain was carried out in a study of cytomegalovirus exposure and HLA in healthy donors. General study points: After further analysis at a later stage, 16,951 TCR beta sequences were associated with HLA alleles at 0.05 false discovery rate. Exclusion as indistinguishable affected some V segments, including TRBV6-2 and TRBV6-3. TCR beta V segments were, for the most part, productive about 87% or about 30% of the time in an earlier analysis.

On this clone itself: Its target is unknown.

This CDR3 has 16 residues. Trimming took 2 bases from V and 11 from J; bases not matched to a gene: 12. The germline V gene has CDR1 SGHTA and CDR2 FQGNSA. It was with 60 Vbeta and 13 Jbeta primers that the PCR ran. TCRdb's table, derived via immunoSEQ multiplex PCR, lists solely in-frame clones and lacks some. The sample shows about 230,000 clones, 77% of them seen only once. Input material: PBMCs. The sequence came from an older woman in good health and CMV-seropositive. The genes are TRBV7-2 and TRBJ2-3, with 11 positions matching TRBD1. The chain's CDR3 is CASSLTPGQGGPGQYF. Written as DNA, the CDR3 is TGTGCCAGCAGCTTAACTCCGGGACAGGGGGGGCCCGGGCAGTATTTT.